This T cell receptor (beta chain) was captured in a study of shared clonotypes between healthy human individuals. The overall study: Each donor's CD8 memory used one plate, CD8 naive two, each CD4 subset three. Study-wide results and caveats: The study generally estimated greater richness for naive than memory subsets. Depth of sequencing was expected to influence donor clonotype sharing.

J gave up 0 bases and V 0 bases, and 12 bases lay outside the gene matches. Germline-derived CDR1 and CDR2 are LGHNA and YNFKEQ. The CDR3 has 19 amino acids. In regard to this clone: Its antigen remains unknown.

Libraries were prepared by immunoSEQ multiplex PCR; TCRdb keeps only in-frame clonotypes and omits some of them. The sample lists about 590,000 clones; around 95% were seen once. CD45RO-negative, CCR7-selected cells formed the naive CD8 fraction, which excluded terminally differentiated effector memory CD45RA+ cells. This receptor was obtained from a woman in her 30s in good health. Sequenced input: naive CD8+ T cells sorted from blood. V is TRBV4-2 and J is TRBJ2-3; 7 nucleotides agree with TRBD2. The CDR3 DNA reads as TGTGCCAGCAGCCAAGACCGATTGGGCGGGAGTCCTAGCACAGATACGCAGTATTTT. Translation gives CASSQDRLGGSPSTDTQYF.